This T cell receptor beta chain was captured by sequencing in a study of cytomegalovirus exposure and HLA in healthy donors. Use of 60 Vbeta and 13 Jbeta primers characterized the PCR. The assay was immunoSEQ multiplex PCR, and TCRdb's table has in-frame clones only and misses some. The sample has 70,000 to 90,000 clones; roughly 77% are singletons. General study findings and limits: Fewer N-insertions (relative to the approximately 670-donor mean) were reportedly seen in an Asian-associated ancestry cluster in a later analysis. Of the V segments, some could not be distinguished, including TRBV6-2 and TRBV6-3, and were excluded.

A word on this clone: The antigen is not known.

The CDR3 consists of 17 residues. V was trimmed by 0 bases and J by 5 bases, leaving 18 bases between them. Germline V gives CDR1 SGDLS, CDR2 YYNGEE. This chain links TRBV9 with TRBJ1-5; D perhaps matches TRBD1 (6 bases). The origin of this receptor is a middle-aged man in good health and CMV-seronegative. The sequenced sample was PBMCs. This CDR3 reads CASSVGVQDRPDQPQHF. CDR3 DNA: TGTGCCAGCAGCGTAGGGGTACAAGACAGGCCCGATCAGCCCCAGCATTTT.